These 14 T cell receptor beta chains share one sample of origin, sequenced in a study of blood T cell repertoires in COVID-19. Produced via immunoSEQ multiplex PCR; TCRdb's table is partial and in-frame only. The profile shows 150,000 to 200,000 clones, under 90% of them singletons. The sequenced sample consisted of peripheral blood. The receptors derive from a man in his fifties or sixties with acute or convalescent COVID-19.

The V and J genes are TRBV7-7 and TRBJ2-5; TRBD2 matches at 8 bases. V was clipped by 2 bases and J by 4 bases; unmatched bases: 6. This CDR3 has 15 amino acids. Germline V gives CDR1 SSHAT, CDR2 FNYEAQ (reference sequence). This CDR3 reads CASSLNTGGAETQYF. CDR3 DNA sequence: TGTGCCAGCAGCTTAAATACGGGAGGGGCAGAGACCCAGTACTTC.

For the CDR3, the DNA is TGTGCCAGCAGCGTAGCGGCGGGAAAAGAGACCCAGTACTTC. Translated: CASSVAAGKETQYF. J is TRBJ2-5 and V is TRBV9; a weak D match, TRBD2 (6 bases). The CDR3 is 14 residues long. The V and J ends lost 0 bases and 3 bases respectively, with 9 bases between them. Per germline, CDR1 SGDLS and CDR2 YYNGEE.

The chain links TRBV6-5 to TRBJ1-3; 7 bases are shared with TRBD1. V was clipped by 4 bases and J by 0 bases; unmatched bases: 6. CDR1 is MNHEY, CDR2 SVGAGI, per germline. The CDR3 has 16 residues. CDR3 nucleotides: TGTGCCAGCAGTTCAACAGGGGCAAGCTCTGGAAACACCATATATTTT. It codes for CASSSTGASSGNTIYF.

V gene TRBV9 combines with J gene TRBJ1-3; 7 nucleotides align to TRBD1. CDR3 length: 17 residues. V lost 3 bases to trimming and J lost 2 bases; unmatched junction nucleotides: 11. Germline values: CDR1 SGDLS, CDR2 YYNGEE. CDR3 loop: CASSAPQNDRAGNTIYF. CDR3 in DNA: TGTGCCAGCAGCGCCCCACAGAACGACAGGGCTGGAAACACCATATATTTT.

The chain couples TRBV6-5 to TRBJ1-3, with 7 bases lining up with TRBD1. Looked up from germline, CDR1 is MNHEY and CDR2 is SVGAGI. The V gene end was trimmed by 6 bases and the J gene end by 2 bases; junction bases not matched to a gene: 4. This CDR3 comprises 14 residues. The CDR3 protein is CASSPTGAGNTIYF. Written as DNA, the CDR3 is TGTGCCAGCAGCCCAACAGGGGCTGGAAACACCATATATTTT.

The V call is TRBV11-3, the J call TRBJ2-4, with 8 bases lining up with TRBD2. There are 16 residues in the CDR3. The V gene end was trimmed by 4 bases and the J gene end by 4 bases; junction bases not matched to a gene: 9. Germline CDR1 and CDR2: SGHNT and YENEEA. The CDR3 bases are TGTGCCAGCAGCTCAGGACTAGCTAAGGGTAAAAACATTCAGTACTTC. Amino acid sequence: CASSSGLAKGKNIQYF. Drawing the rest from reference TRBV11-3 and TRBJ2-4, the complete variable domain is EAGVVQSPRYKIIEKKQPVAFWCNPISGHNTLYWYLQNLGQGPELLIRYENEEAVDDSQLPKDRFSAERLKGVDSTLKIQPAELGDSAVYLCASSSGLAKGKNIQYFGAGTRLSVL.

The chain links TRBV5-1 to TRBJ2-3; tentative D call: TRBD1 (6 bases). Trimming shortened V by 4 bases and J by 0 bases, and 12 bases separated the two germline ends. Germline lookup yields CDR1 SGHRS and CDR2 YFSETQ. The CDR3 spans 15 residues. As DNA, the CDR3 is TGCGCCAGCAGCAAGGACAGAGCTAGCACAGATACGCAGTATTTT. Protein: CASSKDRASTDTQYF. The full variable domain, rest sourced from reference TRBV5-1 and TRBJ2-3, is KAGVTQTPRYLIKTRGQQVTLSCSPISGHRSVSWYQQTPGQGLQFLFEYFSETQRNKGNFPGRFSGRQFSNSRSEMNVSTLELGDSALYLCASSKDRASTDTQYFGPGTRLTVL.

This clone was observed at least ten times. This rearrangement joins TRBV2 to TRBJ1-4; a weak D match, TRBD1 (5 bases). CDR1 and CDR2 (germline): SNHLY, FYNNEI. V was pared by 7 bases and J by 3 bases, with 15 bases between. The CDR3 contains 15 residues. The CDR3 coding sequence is TGTGCCAGCAACTCTCAGGGTGGGGCTAATGAAAAACTGTTTTTT. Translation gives CASNSQGGANEKLFF.

CDR3: CAISEEEGATEAFF. The CDR3 bases are TGTGCCATCAGTGAGGAGGAGGGAGCCACTGAAGCTTTCTTT. V gene TRBV10-3 combines with J gene TRBJ1-1; no clear D. Germline CDR1 reads ENHRY; CDR2 reads SYGVKD. Trimming pared 2 bases from V and 4 bases from J, leaving 11 bases between. This CDR3 has 14 amino acids.

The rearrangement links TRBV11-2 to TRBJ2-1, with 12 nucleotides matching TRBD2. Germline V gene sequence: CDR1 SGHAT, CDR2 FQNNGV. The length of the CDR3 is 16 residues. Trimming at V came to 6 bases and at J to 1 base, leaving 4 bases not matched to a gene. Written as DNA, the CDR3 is TGTGCCAGCAGACCCCTAGCGGGAGGGTCCTACAATGAGCAGTTCTTC. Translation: CASRPLAGGSYNEQFF.

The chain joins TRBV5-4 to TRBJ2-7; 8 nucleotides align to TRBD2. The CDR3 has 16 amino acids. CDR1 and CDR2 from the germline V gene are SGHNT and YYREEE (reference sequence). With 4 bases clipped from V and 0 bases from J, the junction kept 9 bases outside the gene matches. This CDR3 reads CASSGGGSGISYEQYF. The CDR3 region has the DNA TGTGCCAGCAGCGGGGGAGGTAGCGGGATCTCCTACGAGCAGTACTTC.

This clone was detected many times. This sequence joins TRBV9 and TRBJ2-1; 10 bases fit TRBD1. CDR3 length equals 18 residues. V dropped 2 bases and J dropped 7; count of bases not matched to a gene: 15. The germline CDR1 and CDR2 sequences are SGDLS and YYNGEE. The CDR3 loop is CASSVPRPPGQGSNEQFF. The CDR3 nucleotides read TGTGCCAGCAGCGTGCCCAGACCACCGGGACAGGGGTCGAATGAGCAGTTCTTC. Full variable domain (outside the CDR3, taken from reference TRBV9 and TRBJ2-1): DSGVTQTPKHLITATGQRVTLRCSPRSGDLSVYWYQQSLDQGLQFLIQYYNGEERAKGNILERFSAQQFPDLHSELNLSSLELGDSALYFCASSVPRPPGQGSNEQFFGPGTRLTVL.

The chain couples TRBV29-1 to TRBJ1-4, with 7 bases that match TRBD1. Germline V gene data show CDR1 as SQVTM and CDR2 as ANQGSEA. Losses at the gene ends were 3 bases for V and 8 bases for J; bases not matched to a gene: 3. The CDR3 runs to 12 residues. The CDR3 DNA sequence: TGCAGCGTTGATGAAGGGGGCGAAAAACTGTTTTTT. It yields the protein CSVDEGGEKLFF.

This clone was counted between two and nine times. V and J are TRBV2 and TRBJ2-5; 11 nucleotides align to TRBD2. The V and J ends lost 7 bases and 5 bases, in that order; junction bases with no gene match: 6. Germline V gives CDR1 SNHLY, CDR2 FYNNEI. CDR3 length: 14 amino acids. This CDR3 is CASTRLAGRETQYF. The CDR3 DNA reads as TGTGCCAGCACTCGACTAGCGGGAAGGGAGACCCAGTACTTC.